These T cell receptor beta chains were read from a single sample in a study of T-cell reconstitution after alpha-beta-depleted transplantation in children. MiXCR, applied by TCRdb to the PCR reads, yields one record per CDR3 protein. Here the sample spans 700,000 to 850,000 distinct CDR3 sequences, less than 20% being singletons. The sample was PBMCs, mostly from graft donor cells, taken 360 days after TCRalphabeta/CD19-depleted stem cell transplant. The source is a male patient under 18 who had a stem cell transplant for acute lymphoblastic leukemia, so the T cells may come from the graft donor. The CDR3 runs from the conserved cysteine through the conserved F or W. Each record gives: clone size, J gene, CDR3 length, V gene, D gene, CDR3 DNA, CDR3 protein. A D gene is named only where the DNA matches it firmly. Only some rows state a clone size, as once, few, many or a class for expanded clones.

. TRBJ2-1 18 TRBV11-1 . TGTGCCAGCAGCTTAGCCAAAGTTAGGACAGGAGGGAGCAATGAGCAGTTCTTC CASSLAKVRTGGSNEQFF
. TRBJ2-3 14 TRBV25-1 . TGTGCCAGCAGTGAATACCGTAGGGGAGTGAGGCAGTATTTT CASSEYRRGVRQYF
few TRBJ2-4 17 TRBV27 TRBD2 TGTGCCAGCAGTTCCGCTCTCCTAGCGGGAGGGCCGGACATTCAGTACTTC CASSSALLAGGPDIQYF
. TRBJ1-1 10 TRBV12-3/TRBV12-4 . TGTGCCAGCAGGGGGGGTGAAGCTTTCTTT CASRGGEAFF
few TRBJ2-1 15 TRBV20-1 . TGCAGTGCCCGACGGACCCCCGGTACGCGGAATGAGCAGTTCTTC CSARRTPGTRNEQFF
. TRBJ2-7 15 TRBV20-1 TRBD2 TGCAGTGCTAGAGTCGGGACTAGTAAGGCCTACGAGCAGTACTTC CSARVGTSKAYEQYF
many TRBJ2-7 15 TRBV5-1 TRBD2 TGCGCCAGCAGCAGTAGCGGGAGGAGCTCCTACGAGCAGTACTTC CASSSSGRSSYEQYF
. TRBJ1-2 14 TRBV29-1 . TGCAGCGTGGTGAACCAGGTCAGGGGCTATGGCTACACCTTC CSVVNQVRGYGYTF
. TRBJ2-3 17 TRBV7-2 . TGTGCCAGCAGCTTAGGATCACTAGTCAGAAACACAGATACGCAGTATTTT CASSLGSLVRNTDTQYF
once TRBJ2-1 17 TRBV20-1 TRBD2 TGCAGTGCTACTACCCTAGGCGGGAGGGCCGGGGGGAAGGAGCAGTTCTTC CSATTLGGRAGGKEQFF
few TRBJ2-7 14 TRBV18 . TGTGCCAGCTCACCACCGACCGATTCCTACGAGCAGTACTTC CASSPPTDSYEQYF
. TRBJ1-1 16 TRBV5-1 TRBD1 TGCGCCAGCAGCTTCGCTCCGGGACAGGGGAACACTGAAGCTTTCTTT CASSFAPGQGNTEAFF
. TRBJ2-1 17 TRBV28 TRBD2 TGTGCCAGCAGTCTCCGAGCGACTAGCGGGAGGAGCGGTGAGCAGTTCTTC CASSLRATSGRSGEQFF
. TRBJ2-5 17 TRBV12-3/TRBV12-4 . TGTGCCAGCAGTTTTCGCTCAGGGGCCCCGGCGGCAGAGACCCAGTACTTC CASSFRSGAPAAETQYF
. TRBJ2-7 14 TRBV4-2 . TGTGCCAGCAGCCAGGGGGTAGAGGCGGACGAGCAGTACTTC CASSQGVEADEQYF
many TRBJ2-1 16 TRBV21-1 . TGTGCCAGCAGCACGAGACTAGCGGGGCACTACAATGAGCAGTTCTTC CASSTRLAGHYNEQFF
. TRBJ2-7 16 TRBV24-1 . TGTGCCACCAGTGATGGGGTAGGGGGAGCCCCCTACGAGCAGTACTTC CATSDGVGGAPYEQYF
. TRBJ1-2 14 TRBV5-1 . TGCGCCACCTCCCGGGACACCCCTAACTATGGCTACACCTTC CATSRDTPNYGYTF
many TRBJ2-3 12 TRBV13 . TGTGCCAGCAGCCGGAACACAGATACGCAGTATTTT CASSRNTDTQYF
. TRBJ2-3 17 TRBV7-2 TRBD2 TGTGCCAGCAGCTTAGCTTGGCTAGCGGGAAGAACAGATACGCAGTATTTT CASSLAWLAGRTDTQYF
few TRBJ2-1 12 TRBV20-1 . TGCAGTGCCGCCGAGGAGTACAATGAGCAGTTCTTC CSAAEEYNEQFF